The 3 T cell receptor beta chains below all came from one sample that was sequenced in a study of Graves' ophthalmopathy and Graves' hyperthyroidism. Using RNA transcripts, the TCR beta CDR3 regions were amplified. Second-round multiplex PCR came after first-round RT-PCR with HTBI primers. TCRdb re-analysed the multiplex PCR reads in MiXCR, keeping a single row per CDR3 protein. The sample lists approximately 640,000 distinct CDR3 sequences; just over 40% were seen once. Sequences were obtained from peripheral blood. These receptors came from an adult man with Graves' ophthalmopathy.

The genes are TRBV25-1 and TRBJ2-2; TRBD1 is a possible D gene (6 bases). Trimming left V 4 bases short and J 6 bases short, with 15 bases between. Germline V gives CDR1 MGHDK, CDR2 SYGVNS. This CDR3 has 15 amino acids. The CDR3 spells CASSASQGWPGELFF. The CDR3 DNA is TGTGCCAGCAGTGCTAGTCAGGGGTGGCCCGGGGAGCTGTTTTTT. Combining the CDR3 with reference TRBV25-1 and TRBJ2-2 gives the whole variable domain EADIYQTPRYLVIGTGKKITLECSQTMGHDKMYWYQQDPGMELHLIHYSYGVNSTEKGDLSSESTVSRIRTEHFPLTLESARPSHTSQYLCASSASQGWPGELFFGEGSRLTVL.

This clonotype was detected many times. This chain uses TRBV7-2 with TRBJ1-2; possible D gene TRBD1, 5 bases. This CDR3 is built from 15 residues. CDR1 is SGHTA, CDR2 FQGNSA, per germline. Trimming removed 5 bases from V and 3 bases from J, with 16 bases in between. The CDR3 protein is CASSAGRGIDYGYTF. The CDR3 nucleotides are TGTGCCAGCAGCGCAGGGCGGGGGATTGACTATGGCTACACCTTC.

This chain links TRBV29-1 with TRBJ2-7; TRBD2 agrees at 8 bases. The germline V gene encodes CDR1 SQVTM and CDR2 ANQGSEA. The CDR3 sequence is 12 residues long. The V segment lost 8 bases and the J segment 3 bases; nucleotides outside the gene matches: 6. For the CDR3, the DNA is TGCAGCCCCTCGGGAGGGAACTACGAGCAGTACTTC. This codes for CSPSGGNYEQYF.